Below are 25 T cell receptor beta chains sequenced from a single sample in a study of human T cells and chemical hapten exposure. Sample time point: patch test 1, 2 weeks after DPC sensitization. Treatment in this sample: therapeutic diphenylcyclopropenone sensitization with weekly scalp DPC. TCRdb independently ran MiXCR on the RACE reads; one entry per CDR3 protein. The sample records about 120,000 distinct CDR3 sequences, about an eighth being singletons. The material was whole blood, obtained in connection with sensitization to the hapten diphenylcyclopropenone (DPC). Receptors originate from a woman aged 50 to 60 with alopecia areata. Some clones in this sample may be carry-over from other donors' samples.

In its sample, this clonotype was seen many times. The chain employs TRBV14 and TRBJ2-3; D unclear. The V gene's germline CDR1 is SGHDN and CDR2 FVKESK. V lost 2 bases and J lost 4, with 13 bases in between. The CDR3 extends over 15 amino acids. The CDR3 reads CASSQIPAGADTQYF. The CDR3 nucleotides read TGTGCCAGCAGCCAAATTCCAGCTGGCGCAGATACGCAGTATTTT. Complete variable domain (other parts from reference TRBV14 and TRBJ2-3): EAGVTQFPSHSVIEKGQTVTLRCDPISGHDNLYWYRRVMGKEIKFLLHFVKESKQDESGMPNNRFLAERTGGTYSTLKVQPAELEDSGVYFCASSQIPAGADTQYFGPGTRLTVL.

The gene calls are TRBV11-2 and TRBJ2-1, with TRBD2 matching over 8 bases. The CDR3 has 14 residues. With 1 base clipped from V and 9 bases from J, the junction kept 5 bases outside the gene matches. CDR1 SGHAT and CDR2 FQNNGV come from the germline V gene. This CDR3 reads CASSLGTAGAEQFF. DNA for the CDR3: TGTGCCAGCAGCTTAGGAACAGCGGGAGCTGAGCAGTTCTTC.

In this sample, this clonotype turned up many times. The J gene is TRBJ2-5, the V gene TRBV10-3, with TRBD1 as a possible D gene (6 bases). The CDR3 extends over 13 amino acids. Looked up from germline, CDR1 is ENHRY and CDR2 is SYGVKD. Trimming took off 6 bases at V and 1 base at J, with 9 bases between the two ends. The CDR3 nucleotides are TGTGCCATCAGCCCACAGGGCCAAGAGACCCAGTACTTC. Translating it yields CAISPQGQETQYF.

This chain links TRBV19 with TRBJ1-1, with 8 bases fitting TRBD1. With V trimmed by 1 base and J by 10 bases, 11 bases remained unmatched. The CDR3 consists of 15 residues. CDR1 and CDR2 (germline): LNHDA, SQIVND (reference sequence). CDR3 bases: TGTGCCAGTAGTATAGCCTCCGCAGGGGGCCCGGGAGCTTTCTTT. This encodes CASSIASAGGPGAFF.

This clonotype came up many times. CDR3 sequence (DNA): TGCAGGGCCGGGACACCGAACACTGAAGCTTTCTTT. Protein sequence: CRAGTPNTEAFF. V and J are TRBV20-1 and TRBJ1-1; D might be TRBD1 (6 bases). This CDR3 comprises 12 residues. Per the germline V gene, CDR1 is DFQATT and CDR2 is SNEGSKA (reference sequence).

The rearrangement links TRBV28 to TRBJ1-5, with D perhaps matching TRBD1 (5 bases). Per germline, CDR1 MDHEN and CDR2 SYDVKM. V was clipped by 6 bases and J by 6 bases, with 15 bases between them. The CDR3 runs to 14 residues. Here the CDR3 DNA reads TGTGCCAGCAGCCTTAGGGGTTTTGTTCAGCCCCAGCATTTT. Its protein is CASSLRGFVQPQHF. Based on the CDR3 plus reference TRBV28 and TRBJ1-5, the full variable domain is DVKVTQSSRYLVKRTGEKVFLECVQDMDHENMFWYRQDPGLGLRLIYFSYDVKMKEKGDIPEGYSVSREKKERFSLILESASTNQTSMYLCASSLRGFVQPQHFGDGTRLSIL.

The sample holds a few counts of this clonotype. The chain employs TRBV7-8 and TRBJ2-3, with D perhaps matching TRBD1 or TRBD2 (5 bases each). Germline V gene lookup returns CDR1 SGHVS and CDR2 FQNEAQ. CDR3 size: 16 residues. V lost 1 base, J lost 6 bases, and 17 bases lay in between. The CDR3 region is CASSLVRVREGDTQYF. In nucleotides, the CDR3 is TGTGCCAGCAGCTTAGTGCGGGTACGAGAGGGGGATACGCAGTATTTT.

CDR3 in amino acids: CAISDLQTNTGELFF. The CDR3 coding sequence is TGTGCCATCAGTGACTTACAGACGAACACCGGGGAGCTGTTTTTT. V and J are TRBV10-3 and TRBJ2-2; D not certain. The CDR3 consists of 15 residues. Trimming left V 3 bases short and J 0 bases short, with 8 bases between. Germline CDR1 ENHRY, CDR2 SYGVKD.

This clonotype was seen a few times. This chain links TRBV20-1 with TRBJ2-2, with D possibly TRBD2 on 5 matching bases. The germline V gene has CDR1 DFQATT and CDR2 SNEGSKA (reference sequence). The germline V and J ends were trimmed by 3 bases and 1 base, with 12 bases remaining between them. The CDR3 loop spans 15 amino acids. CDR3 DNA: TGCAGTGCTAGGGAGGCCTCCATGAACACCGGGGAGCTGTTTTTT. It specifies CSAREASMNTGELFF.

This clonotype has at least ten counts. The chain has TRBV12-3 or TRBV12-4 and TRBJ1-2, with D possibly being TRBD1 (6 bases). CDR3 length equals 13 residues. Trimming took 5 bases from V and 4 from J, leaving 11 bases between them. CDR3 residues: CASSPGQRYGYTF. The CDR3 DNA reads TGTGCCAGCAGTCCTGGACAGCGCTATGGCTACACCTTC.

This clonotype has at least ten counts. The chain is built from TRBV7-6 and TRBJ1-6, with D unresolved. The CDR3 has 15 amino acids. Per germline, CDR1 SGHVS and CDR2 FNYEAQ. Trimming stripped 5 bases from V and 6 bases from J, with 14 bases between. The CDR3 loop is CASSTRAGTNSPLHF. Written as DNA, the CDR3 is TGTGCCAGCAGCACAAGGGCCGGCACTAATTCACCCCTCCACTTT.

This clonotype has only a few counts. V usage is TRBV12-3 or TRBV12-4 and J usage is TRBJ1-1, with 9 bases lining up with TRBD1. Trimming took 3 bases from V and 4 from J; bases not matched to a gene: 9. This CDR3 contains 16 residues. The CDR3 region has the DNA TGTGCCAGCAGTTTTACCTACAGGGGGCAGGTCACTGAAGCTTTCTTT. Translated, it gives CASSFTYRGQVTEAFF.

The V and J genes are TRBV6-5 and TRBJ2-3; 7 bases match TRBD1. Unmatched junction bases numbered 7, after V lost 6 bases and J lost 1 base. CDR3 length: 15 amino acids. The germline V gene encodes CDR1 MNHEY and CDR2 SVGAGI. This CDR3 reads CASSPRGSGTDTQYF. For the CDR3, the DNA is TGTGCCAGCAGCCCCAGGGGGTCGGGCACAGATACGCAGTATTTT.

This sequence joins TRBV20-1 and TRBJ2-2, with 12 bases lining up with TRBD2. The germline CDR1 and CDR2 sequences are DFQATT and SNEGSKA (reference sequence). The CDR3 has 16 residues. The trim removed 2 bases at V and 2 bases at J, leaving 3 bases unmatched. CDR3 residues: CSARRLAGDNTGELFF. The CDR3 coding sequence is TGCAGTGCTAGACGACTAGCGGGGGATAACACCGGGGAGCTGTTTTTT.

This clonotype was recorded many times. The chain has TRBV28 and TRBJ1-4; D is unresolved. Germline lookup yields CDR1 MDHEN and CDR2 SYDVKM. The V end lost 6 bases, the J end lost 0 bases, and 11 bases lay between the germline ends. The CDR3 extends over 15 amino acids. This CDR3 reads CASREPGATNEKLFF. The CDR3 DNA sequence: TGTGCCAGCAGGGAACCAGGCGCAACTAATGAAAAACTGTTTTTT.

The V call is TRBV29-1, the J call TRBJ1-2; D not resolved. CDR3 size: 15 residues. The V gene's germline CDR1 is SQVTM and CDR2 ANQGSEA. Deletions cut 4 bases from V and 0 bases from J, with 15 bases between. CDR3 bases: TGCAGCGTTGGACGTCTTCGGATGACTAACTATGGCTACACCTTC. Protein sequence: CSVGRLRMTNYGYTF.

In this sample, this clonotype turned up many times. The V call is TRBV20-1, the J call TRBJ2-1; 9 bases fit TRBD2. The CDR3 extends over 15 amino acids. V was clipped by 6 bases and J by 8 bases; unmatched bases: 14. The V gene's germline CDR1 is DFQATT and CDR2 SNEGSKA (reference sequence). The CDR3 spells CSAISGSPLSDEQFF. The DNA of the CDR3 is TGCAGTGCAATTAGCGGGAGCCCCCTTTCGGATGAGCAGTTCTTC.

This clonotype has more than one count but fewer than ten. The CDR3 region is CASSPEMEYSGANVLTF. In DNA form, the CDR3 reads TGTGCCAGCTCACCGGAGATGGAATACTCTGGGGCCAACGTCCTGACTTTC. This chain uses TRBV18 with TRBJ2-6; D gene uncertain. This CDR3 comprises 17 residues. Trimming stripped 3 bases from V and 0 bases from J, with 12 bases between. Looked up from germline, CDR1 is KGHSH and CDR2 is LQKENI.

This clonotype was seen at least ten times. The chain is built from TRBV4-1 and TRBJ1-2; tentative D call: TRBD1 (5 bases). Germline V lookup: CDR1 MGHRA, CDR2 YSYEKL. The CDR3 has 15 residues. Trimming took 4 bases from V and 3 from J, leaving 15 bases between them. The CDR3 spells CASSRSFSGDYGYTF. CDR3 nucleotides: TGCGCCAGCAGCCGTAGTTTCTCGGGGGACTATGGCTACACCTTC.

This clonotype appeared a single time. The rearrangement links TRBV12-3 or TRBV12-4 to TRBJ2-3; 10 nucleotides match TRBD1. With 5 bases clipped from V and 5 bases from J, the junction kept 7 bases outside the gene matches. The CDR3 length is 15 residues. Here the CDR3 reads CASSGDRGRGDTQYF. The CDR3 DNA sequence: TGTGCCAGCAGTGGGGACAGGGGAAGAGGAGATACGCAGTATTTT.

This clonotype was picked up many times. The chain carries TRBV4-3 and TRBJ2-2, with 8 positions matching TRBD2. Germline CDR1 LGHNA, CDR2 YSLEER. CDR3 length: 17 residues. With 1 base clipped from V and 6 bases from J, the junction kept 10 bases outside the gene matches. The DNA of the CDR3 is TGCGCCAGCAGCCAAGGCCCCAGCGGGGGTAGCCCCGGGGAGCTGTTTTTT. Protein product: CASSQGPSGGSPGELFF.

V is TRBV25-1 and J is TRBJ1-1; 9 bases map to TRBD1. CDR1 is MGHDK, CDR2 SYGVNS, per germline. CDR3 length equals 14 residues. The V segment lost 3 bases and the J segment 9 bases; nucleotides outside the gene matches: 8. The CDR3 here is CASSDSGTGNKAFF. The DNA for the CDR3 is TGTGCCAGCAGTGACTCCGGGACAGGGAATAAAGCTTTCTTT. The full variable domain, in which reference TRBV25-1 and TRBJ1-1 provide the parts outside the CDR3, is EADIYQTPRYLVIGTGKKITLECSQTMGHDKMYWYQQDPGMELHLIHYSYGVNSTEKGDLSSESTVSRIRTEHFPLTLESARPSHTSQYLCASSDSGTGNKAFFGQGTRLTVV.

This clonotype has ten or more counts. The rearrangement links TRBV7-6 to TRBJ1-6, with D possibly TRBD1 on 5 matching bases. Germline CDR1 reads SGHVS; CDR2 reads FNYEAQ. This CDR3 comprises 15 residues. Trimming pared 5 bases from V and 10 bases from J, leaving 18 bases between. CDR3 DNA: TGTGCCAGCAGCCGAGGAGTCGGGGGGGAATCACCCCTCCACTTT. This sequence encodes CASSRGVGGESPLHF.

The chain couples TRBV7-2 to TRBJ1-1; D remains unclear. Germline V gene data show CDR1 as SGHTA and CDR2 as FQGNSA. V lost 1 base, J lost 2 bases, and 11 bases lay in between. This CDR3 spans 15 amino acids. The CDR3 bases are TGTGCCAGCAGCTTAGGTTCGGACCCTAACACTGAAGCTTTCTTT. Protein: CASSLGSDPNTEAFF. Full variable domain (missing parts from reference TRBV7-2 and TRBJ1-1): GAGVSQSPSNKVTEKGKDVELRCDPISGHTALYWYRQSLGQGLEFLIYFQGNSAPDKSGLPSDRFSAERTGGSVSTLTIQRTQQEDSAVYLCASSLGSDPNTEAFFGQGTRLTVV.

The sample holds a few counts of this clonotype. The CDR3 reads CASRNRAEVTQYF. CDR3 nucleotides: TGTGCCAGCAGGAACAGGGCAGAGGTGACCCAGTACTTC. This sequence joins TRBV28 and TRBJ2-5, with D tentatively TRBD1 (6 bases). This CDR3 has 13 amino acids. The germline gives CDR1 MDHEN, CDR2 SYDVKM. Trimming cost V 6 bases and J 7 bases, with 15 bases left between them. The whole variable domain, remainder taken from reference TRBV28 and TRBJ2-5, is DVKVTQSSRYLVKRTGEKVFLECVQDMDHENMFWYRQDPGLGLRLIYFSYDVKMKEKGDIPEGYSVSREKKERFSLILESASTNQTSMYLCASRNRAEVTQYFGPGTRLLVL.